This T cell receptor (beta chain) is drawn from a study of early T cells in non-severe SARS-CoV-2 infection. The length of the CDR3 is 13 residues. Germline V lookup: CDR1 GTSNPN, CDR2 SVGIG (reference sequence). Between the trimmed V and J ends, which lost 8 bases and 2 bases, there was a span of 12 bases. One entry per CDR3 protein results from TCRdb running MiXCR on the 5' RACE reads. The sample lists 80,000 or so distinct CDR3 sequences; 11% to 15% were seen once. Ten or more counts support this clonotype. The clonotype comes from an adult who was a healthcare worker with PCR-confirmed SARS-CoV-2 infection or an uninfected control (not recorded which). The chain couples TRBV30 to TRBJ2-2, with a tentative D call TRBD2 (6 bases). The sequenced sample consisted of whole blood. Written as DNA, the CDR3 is TGTGCCGGGCGGGGTCCTAACACCGGGGAGCTGTTTTTT. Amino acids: CAGRGPNTGELFF.